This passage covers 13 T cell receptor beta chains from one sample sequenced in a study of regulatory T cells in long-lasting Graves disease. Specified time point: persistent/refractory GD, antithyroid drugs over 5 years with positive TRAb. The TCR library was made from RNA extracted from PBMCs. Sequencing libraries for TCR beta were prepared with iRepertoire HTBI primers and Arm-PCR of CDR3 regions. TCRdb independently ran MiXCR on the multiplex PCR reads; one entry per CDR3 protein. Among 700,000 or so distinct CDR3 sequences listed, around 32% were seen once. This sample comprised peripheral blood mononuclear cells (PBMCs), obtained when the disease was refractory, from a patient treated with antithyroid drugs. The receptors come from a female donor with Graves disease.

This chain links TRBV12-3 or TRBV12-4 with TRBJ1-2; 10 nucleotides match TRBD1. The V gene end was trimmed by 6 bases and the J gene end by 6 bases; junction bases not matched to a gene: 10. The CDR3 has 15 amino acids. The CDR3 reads CASRRKMTGGDGYTF. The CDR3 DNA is TGTGCCAGCAGGAGAAAAATGACAGGGGGCGATGGCTACACCTTC.

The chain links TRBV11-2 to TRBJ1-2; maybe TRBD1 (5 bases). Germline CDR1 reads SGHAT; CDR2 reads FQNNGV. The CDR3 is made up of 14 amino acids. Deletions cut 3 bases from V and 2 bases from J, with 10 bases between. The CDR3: CASSFSGGNYGYTF. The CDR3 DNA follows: TGTGCCAGCAGCTTCAGTGGGGGGAACTATGGCTACACCTTC.

CDR3 protein: CASSQADRGGQPQHF. CDR3 DNA sequence: TGCGCCAGCAGCCAAGCAGACAGGGGAGGTCAGCCCCAGCATTTT. The chain recombines TRBV4-1 with TRBJ1-5; 8 nucleotides line up with TRBD1. V dropped 1 base and J dropped 6; count of bases not matched to a gene: 5. CDR3 size: 15 residues. In germline, CDR1 is MGHRA, CDR2 YSYEKL.

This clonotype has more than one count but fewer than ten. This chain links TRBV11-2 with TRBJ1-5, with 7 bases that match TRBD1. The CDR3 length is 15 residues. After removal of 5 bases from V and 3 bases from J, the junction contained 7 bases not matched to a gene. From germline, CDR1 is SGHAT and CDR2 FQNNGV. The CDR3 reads CASSRDRVNNQPQHF. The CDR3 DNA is TGTGCCAGCAGCCGCGACAGGGTGAACAATCAGCCCCAGCATTTT.

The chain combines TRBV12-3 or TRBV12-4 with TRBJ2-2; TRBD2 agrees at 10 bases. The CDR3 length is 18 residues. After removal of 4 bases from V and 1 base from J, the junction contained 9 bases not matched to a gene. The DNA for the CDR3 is TGTGCCAGCAGTTCAAGGGCAGGGACTAGCGAGAACACCGGGGAGCTGTTTTTT. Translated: CASSSRAGTSENTGELFF.

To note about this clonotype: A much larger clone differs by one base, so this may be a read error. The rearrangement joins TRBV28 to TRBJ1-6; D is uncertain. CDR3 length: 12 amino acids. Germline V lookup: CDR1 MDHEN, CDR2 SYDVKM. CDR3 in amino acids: CASGFLNSPLHF. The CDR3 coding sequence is TGTGCCAGCGGTTTCTTGAATTCACCCCTCCACTTT.

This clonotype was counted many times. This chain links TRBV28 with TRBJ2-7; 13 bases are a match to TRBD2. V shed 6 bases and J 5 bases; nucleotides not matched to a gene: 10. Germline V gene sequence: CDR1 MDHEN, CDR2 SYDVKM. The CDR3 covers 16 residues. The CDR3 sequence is CASSRDRLAGGHEQYF. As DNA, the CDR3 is TGTGCCAGCAGCCGGGACAGACTAGCGGGAGGCCACGAGCAGTACTTC.

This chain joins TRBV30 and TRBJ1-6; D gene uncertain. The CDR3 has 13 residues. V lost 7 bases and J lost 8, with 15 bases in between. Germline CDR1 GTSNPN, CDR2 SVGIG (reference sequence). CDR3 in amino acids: CAYHPGGDSPLHF. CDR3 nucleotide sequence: TGTGCCTACCATCCGGGCGGCGATTCACCCCTCCACTTT.

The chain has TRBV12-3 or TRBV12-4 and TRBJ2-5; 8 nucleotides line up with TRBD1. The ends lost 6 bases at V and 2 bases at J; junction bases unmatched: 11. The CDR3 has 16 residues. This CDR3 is CASSLIPGTGQETQYF. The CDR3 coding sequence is TGTGCCAGCAGCTTAATTCCCGGGACAGGACAAGAGACCCAGTACTTC.

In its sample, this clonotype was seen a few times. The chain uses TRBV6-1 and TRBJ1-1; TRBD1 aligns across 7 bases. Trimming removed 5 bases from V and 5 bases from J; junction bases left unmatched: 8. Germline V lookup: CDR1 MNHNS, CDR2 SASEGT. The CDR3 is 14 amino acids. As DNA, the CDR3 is TGTGCCAGCAGTCCCCTCAGGGGGAGAACTGAAGCTTTCTTT. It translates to CASSPLRGRTEAFF.

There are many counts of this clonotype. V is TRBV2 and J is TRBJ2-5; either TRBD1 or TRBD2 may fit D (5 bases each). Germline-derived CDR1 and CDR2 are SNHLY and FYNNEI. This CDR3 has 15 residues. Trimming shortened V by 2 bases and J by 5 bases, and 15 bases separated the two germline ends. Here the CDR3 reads CASSESSGSPETQYF. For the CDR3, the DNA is TGTGCCAGCAGTGAATCTTCAGGGAGTCCGGAGACCCAGTACTTC.

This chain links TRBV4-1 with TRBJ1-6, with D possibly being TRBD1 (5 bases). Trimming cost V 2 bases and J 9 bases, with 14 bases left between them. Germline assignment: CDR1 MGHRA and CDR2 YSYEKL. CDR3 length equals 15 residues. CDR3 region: CASSQSVGVTSPLHF. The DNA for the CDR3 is TGCGCCAGCAGCCAATCGGTGGGGGTTACTTCACCCCTCCACTTT.

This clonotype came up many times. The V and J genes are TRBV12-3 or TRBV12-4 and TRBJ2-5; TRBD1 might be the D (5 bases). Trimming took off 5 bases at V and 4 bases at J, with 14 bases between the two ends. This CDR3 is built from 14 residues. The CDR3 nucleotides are TGTGCCAGCAGTCCAGGGATTGTGGCAGAGACCCAGTACTTC. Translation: CASSPGIVAETQYF.